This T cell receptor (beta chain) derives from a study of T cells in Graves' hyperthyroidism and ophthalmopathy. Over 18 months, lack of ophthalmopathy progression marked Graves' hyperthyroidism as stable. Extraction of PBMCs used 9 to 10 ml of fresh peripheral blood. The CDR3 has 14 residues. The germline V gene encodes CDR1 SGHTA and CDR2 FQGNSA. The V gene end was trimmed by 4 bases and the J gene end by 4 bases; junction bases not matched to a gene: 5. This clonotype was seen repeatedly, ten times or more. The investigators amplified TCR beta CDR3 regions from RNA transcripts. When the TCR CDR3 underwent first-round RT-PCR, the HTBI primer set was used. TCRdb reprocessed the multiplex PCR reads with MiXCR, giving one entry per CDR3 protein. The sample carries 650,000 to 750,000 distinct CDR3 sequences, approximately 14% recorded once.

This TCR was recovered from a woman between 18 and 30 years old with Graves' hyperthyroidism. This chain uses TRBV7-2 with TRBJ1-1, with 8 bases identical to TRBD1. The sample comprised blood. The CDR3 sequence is CASSWGQAFTEAFF. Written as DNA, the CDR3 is TGTGCCAGCAGCTGGGGACAGGCCTTCACTGAAGCTTTCTTT.